The subject of this entry is one TCR beta chain. What it recognizes is unknown. The data were taken from a study of T cell repertoires in aging, cancer and after chemotherapy. Study-level findings and limits: Age-matched healthy donors had significantly more diverse, less clonal blood TCR repertoires than untreated cancer patients.

A mixed TRB-A/B primer pool amplified rearranged TRB by multiplex touch-down PCR. TCRdb analysed the multiplex PCR reads with MiXCR anew, one entry per CDR3 protein. The repertoire holds 9,900 or so distinct CDR3 sequences, with 32% as singletons. Amplification of TCR beta used genomic DNA extracted from peripheral blood. CDR1 and CDR2 from the germline V gene are SGHRS and YFSETQ. The ends lost 0 bases at V and 6 bases at J; junction bases unmatched: 4. This CDR3 is built from 14 residues. The sample comprised blood. This clonotype was sampled from a human donor in good health. The donor label of this sample is uncertain. This chain joins TRBV5-1 and TRBJ1-2; 8 nucleotides agree with TRBD1. DNA for the CDR3: TGCGCCAGCAGCTTGGACAGGGGGATTGATGGCTACACCTTC. This gives the protein CASSLDRGIDGYTF.